This TCR beta chain was retrieved from a study of T-cell memory formation after mild COVID-19. Study results and caveats: Clones that contracted clustered mainly in CM and EM if CD4+ and in EMRA if CD8+. The study detected some responding clones in pre-infection memory, suggesting cross-reactive memory joined. Researchers could not confirm that second-wave clones peaking on day 37 targeted SARS-CoV-2.

Between the trimmed V and J ends, which lost 5 bases and 6 bases, there was a span of 16 bases. The length of the CDR3 is 15 residues. From germline, CDR1 is MNHNS and CDR2 SASEGT. From 5'RACE with constant-segment primers came TCR alpha and TCR beta cDNA libraries that carried sample barcodes and UMIs. TCRdb itself ran the 5' RACE reads through MiXCR, one entry per CDR3 protein. There are a few hundred thousand distinct CDR3 sequences in the sample; 15% to 20% occur only once, and roughly 23% lies in the top ten. Concerning this clonotype itself: Its antigen is not known.

The sequenced material came from PBMCs or a T cell subset sorted from them (not recorded which). The clonotype comes from a man between 18 and 29 years old who had mild COVID-19 (a few samples of this study predate the infection). Cell type and time point are not known. The rearrangement links TRBV6-1 to TRBJ1-4; D is unresolved. The CDR3 DNA follows: TGTGCCAGCAGTAGAATGGGAGGCTTTGATGAAAAACTGTTTTTT. Amino acid sequence: CASSRMGGFDEKLFF.